A single sample gave rise to the 18 T cell receptor beta chains below, sequenced in a study of blood T cell repertoires in COVID-19. Measured with immunoSEQ multiplex PCR; TCRdb has only the in-frame clones, and not every one. The sample shows about 320,000 clones, 89% of them seen only once. Sequenced sample: peripheral blood. The source is a man aged 18 to 29 who had recovered from COVID-19.

This sequence joins TRBV10-2 and TRBJ1-6, with 8 bases that match TRBD1. J gave up 9 bases and V 6 bases, and 7 bases lay outside the gene matches. This CDR3 comprises 14 residues. Germline CDR1 is WSHSY and CDR2 is SAAADI. As DNA, the CDR3 is TGCGCCAGCAGCAGACAGGGGAGCGGTTCACCCCTCCACTTT. The encoded protein is CASSRQGSGSPLHF.

The chain employs TRBV6-5 and TRBJ2-2, with D possibly TRBD1 on 6 matching bases. V gave up 6 bases and J gave up 8 bases, with 16 bases separating them. The CDR3 is made up of 14 amino acids. Germline CDR1 and CDR2: MNHEY and SVGAGI. The DNA of the CDR3 is TGTGCCAGCAGCCACGGGACAAGTGTGGGGGAGCTGTTTTTT. It specifies CASSHGTSVGELFF.

CDR3 sequence (DNA): TGTGCCATCAGCATAAGGGACAGGGGGGGCGAAGAGACCCAGTACTTC. Translating it yields CAISIRDRGGEETQYF. The gene calls are TRBV10-3 and TRBJ2-5; TRBD1 matches at 11 bases. The germline V gene has CDR1 ENHRY and CDR2 SYGVKD. This CDR3 contains 16 residues. V shed 6 bases and J 3 bases; nucleotides not matched to a gene: 9.

The CDR3 DNA reads TGTGCCAGCAGCTTAGCTCGGGACAGGGGACGCTCCGGGGAGCTGTTTTTT. Translating it yields CASSLARDRGRSGELFF. V gene TRBV7-9 combines with J gene TRBJ2-2, with 10 bases fitting TRBD1. The V and J ends lost 0 bases and 6 bases, in that order; junction bases with no gene match: 7. The CDR3 is made up of 17 amino acids. CDR1 is SEHNR and CDR2 is FQNEAQ in the germline V gene (reference sequence).

This chain uses TRBV30 with TRBJ1-1; D ambiguous. The germline V gene encodes CDR1 GTSNPN and CDR2 SVGIG (reference sequence). The CDR3 loop spans 14 amino acids. Deletions cut 0 bases from V and 5 bases from J, with 13 bases between. The CDR3 bases are TGTGCCTGGAGTGTACCCCGTGAGAGGACTGAAGCTTTCTTT. Encoded protein: CAWSVPRERTEAFF.

V usage is TRBV19 and J usage is TRBJ2-7, with 7 positions matching TRBD1. V trimming: 4 bases; J trimming: 1 base; junction bases outside the gene matches: 13. The CDR3 is 17 residues long. Germline V gene lookup returns CDR1 LNHDA and CDR2 SQIVND (reference sequence). For the CDR3, the DNA is TGTGCCAGTAGTAAGAGCCCGGGACAGCTTTCTTCCTACGAGCAGTACTTC. It yields the protein CASSKSPGQLSSYEQYF.

V is TRBV6-2 or TRBV6-3 and J is TRBJ2-5; 10 bases align to TRBD2. Germline CDR1 MNHEY, CDR2 SVGEGT. The CDR3 runs 15 residues. V was clipped by 5 bases and J by 4 bases; unmatched bases: 7. This chain's CDR3 is CASSPTGTSAETQYF. CDR3 nucleotides: TGTGCCAGCAGTCCAACCGGGACTAGCGCAGAGACCCAGTACTTC.

There are a few counts of this clone. The V gene is TRBV3-1 (or the pseudogene TRBV3-2), the J gene TRBJ2-1; 10 positions agree with TRBD2. This CDR3 has 14 amino acids. CDR1 LGHDT and CDR2 YNNKEL come from the germline V gene (reference sequence). The J segment lost 6 bases and the V segment lost 7 bases, leaving 6 bases of the junction unmatched. The CDR3 DNA reads TGTGCCAGCATGGCGGGACTAGCGAGCAATGAGCAGTTCTTC. As protein: CASMAGLASNEQFF.

The V call is TRBV7-6, the J call TRBJ1-2; a weak D match, TRBD1 (5 bases). V lost 4 bases and J 2 bases, leaving 23 bases between the germline ends. From germline, CDR1 is SGHVS and CDR2 FNYEAQ. This CDR3 region has 18 residues. The CDR3 DNA reads TGTGCCAGCAGCTCCTACCTCGACAGCCGTGAACGCAACTATGGCTACACCTTC. As protein: CASSSYLDSRERNYGYTF.

The chain links TRBV4-1 to TRBJ1-1; 7 nucleotides align to TRBD1. The CDR3 is made up of 15 amino acids. The V segment lost 1 base and the J segment 0 bases; nucleotides outside the gene matches: 2. Germline V gene sequence: CDR1 MGHRA, CDR2 YSYEKL. The CDR3 region is CASSQVGQLNTEAFF. CDR3 bases: TGCGCCAGCAGCCAAGTGGGACAGTTGAACACTGAAGCTTTCTTT.

V usage is TRBV7-9 and J usage is TRBJ2-1, with 11 bases aligning to TRBD1. The CDR3 has 16 residues. The V and J ends lost 1 base and 7 bases, in that order; junction bases with no gene match: 6. The V gene's germline CDR1 is SEHNR and CDR2 FQNEAQ (reference sequence). CDR3 residues: CASSLGDRGYRNEQFF. The CDR3, as DNA: TGTGCCAGCAGCTTAGGGGACAGGGGGTACCGGAATGAGCAGTTCTTC.

The V gene is TRBV3-1 (or the pseudogene TRBV3-2), the J gene TRBJ1-2; 7 bases are a match to TRBD1. The CDR3 length is 14 residues. After removal of 4 bases from V and 4 bases from J, the junction contained 6 bases not matched to a gene. Per the germline V gene, CDR1 is LGHDT and CDR2 is YNNKEL (reference sequence). CDR3 in amino acids: CASSPRGTAYGYTF. The CDR3 DNA sequence: TGTGCCAGCAGCCCCCGAGGGACAGCCTATGGCTACACCTTC.

This clone was counted once. The genes are TRBV2 and TRBJ2-7, with D possibly being TRBD2 (6 bases). V lost 4 bases and J lost 4, with 17 bases in between. Looked up from germline, CDR1 is SNHLY and CDR2 is FYNNEI. This CDR3 contains 15 residues. CDR3 region: CASSGSRGNNYEQYF. CDR3 in DNA: TGTGCCAGCAGTGGGTCCCGGGGGAACAATTACGAGCAGTACTTC.

The chain joins TRBV4-2 to TRBJ1-5; D is perhaps TRBD1 (6 bases). Per germline, CDR1 LGHNA and CDR2 YNFKEQ. Trimming stripped 0 bases from V and 5 bases from J, with 14 bases between. This CDR3 is built from 16 residues. The CDR3 sequence is CASSQDGGRDDQPQHF. For the CDR3, the DNA is TGTGCCAGCAGCCAAGATGGGGGCAGGGATGATCAGCCCCAGCATTTT.

This CDR3 reads CASGGTGAQETQYF. In DNA, the CDR3 is TGTGCCAGCGGAGGGACAGGGGCGCAAGAGACCCAGTACTTC. The rearrangement uses TRBV25-1 and TRBJ2-5, with 10 nucleotides matching TRBD1. The junction had 5 bases not matched to a gene; V was cut back by 8 bases and J by 2 bases. The germline V gene encodes CDR1 MGHDK and CDR2 SYGVNS. CDR3 length: 14 amino acids.

The V and J genes are TRBV14 and TRBJ1-4; TRBD1 aligns across 8 bases. The germline gives CDR1 SGHDN, CDR2 FVKESK. This CDR3 comprises 15 residues. V shed 2 bases, J shed 8 bases, and the junction held 7 bases outside the gene matches. CDR3 coding DNA: TGTGCCAGCAGCCAACTAGGACAGGGAAAGGAAAAACTGTTTTTT. Its protein is CASSQLGQGKEKLFF.

This clone appeared once. The chain combines TRBV3-1 (or the pseudogene TRBV3-2) with TRBJ2-7; 8 nucleotides align to TRBD2. V dropped 4 bases and J dropped 5; count of bases not matched to a gene: 13. CDR3 size: 16 residues. Per germline, CDR1 LGHDT and CDR2 YNNKEL (reference sequence). CDR3 nucleotide sequence: TGTGCCAGCAGCCGAAAGGGGGGTAGCGGGATTCACGAGCAGTACTTC. This codes for CASSRKGGSGIHEQYF.

This chain joins TRBV7-9 and TRBJ1-3; D call uncertain. CDR1 and CDR2 from the germline V gene are SEHNR and FQNEAQ (reference sequence). Trimming took off 6 bases at V and 4 bases at J, with 7 bases between the two ends. The CDR3 is 12 residues long. The CDR3 is CASSFSGNTIYF. Here the CDR3 DNA reads TGTGCCAGCAGTTTTTCAGGAAACACCATATATTTT.